This TCR beta chain was identified in a study of T cell responses to AZD1222 COVID-19 vaccine. Study results and caveats: Spike-spanning, vaccine-associated CD4 TCRs were dominant at 160-218 and 743-854.

About this clone itself: Its antigen is not identified.

Here immunoSEQ multiplex PCR was the method, and the copy in TCRdb shows in-frame clones only, minus some. Among over 110,000 clones listed, roughly 93% were seen once. CDR3 length: 13 residues. The junction had 8 bases not matched to a gene; V was cut back by 10 bases and J by 3 bases. The germline V gene has CDR1 SEHNR and CDR2 FQNEAQ (reference sequence). The sequenced sample was peripheral blood, obtained 28 days after the second AZD1222 dose. The origin of this receptor is an adult who received the AZD1222 COVID-19 vaccine. The rearrangement joins TRBV7-9 to TRBJ1-2; 7 bases fit TRBD1. The CDR3 reads CATPDREDYGYTF. The DNA for the CDR3 is TGTGCCACACCCGACAGGGAGGACTATGGCTACACCTTC. Using reference TRBV7-9 and TRBJ1-2 for the parts outside the CDR3, the full variable domain is DTGVSQNPRHKITKRGQNVTFRCDPISEHNRLYWYRQTLGQGPEFLTYFQNEAQLEKSRLLSDRFSAERPKGSFSTLEIQRTEQGDSAMYLCATPDREDYGYTFGSGTRLTVV.